This TCR beta chain was profiled in a study of Graves' ophthalmopathy and Graves' hyperthyroidism. Having ophthalmopathy, the donors showed moderate-to-severe activity, CAS ≥3 and NOSPECS ≥4, with disease lasting under 3 months. The authors isolated PBMCs from about 10 ml of fresh peripheral blood. This clonotype was recorded many times. Scientists amplified the TCR beta CDR3 regions from RNA transcripts. An initial RT-PCR round employing HTBI primers preceded a second-round multiplex PCR. MiXCR was run by TCRdb on the multiplex PCR reads, yielding one entry per CDR3 protein. The sample consists of 150,000 to 200,000 distinct CDR3 sequences, 39% of them appearing once. The sequence came from a man in his thirties or forties with Graves' ophthalmopathy. The sequenced material came from peripheral blood.

CDR3 nucleotide sequence: TGTGCCAGCAGTTATGGGGCAACAGGGGTCAACTATGGCTACACCTTC. Amino acids: CASSYGATGVNYGYTF. The genes are TRBV12-3 or TRBV12-4 and TRBJ1-2; 7 bases map to TRBD1. The V and J ends lost 4 bases and 2 bases, in that order; junction bases with no gene match: 10. The CDR3 is 16 amino acids.